Given below is one T cell receptor (beta chain) in context. Its antigen remains unknown. This CDR3 has 16 amino acids. Germline CDR1 reads SGHAT; CDR2 reads FQNNGV. Trimming removed 5 bases from V and 2 bases from J; junction bases left unmatched: 9. These data come from a study of shared clonotypes between healthy human individuals. Notes on the study in general: Larger richness was generally estimated for naive than memory subsets. Lower generation probabilities were found for non-shared clonotypes than for those shared by all four donors.

CD45RO negativity and positive selection for CCR7 defined naive CD8 cells, a population that excluded terminally differentiated effector memory CD45RA+ cells. The healthy adult donors were HIV-negative and reported no recent acute infections or vaccinations. Only in-frame clones appear in the TCRdb table, and some are missing; sequencing was by immunoSEQ multiplex PCR. The table has 650,000 to 800,000 clones, 92% seen once. This TCR came from a man younger than 40 in good health. V usage is TRBV11-2 and J usage is TRBJ2-3, with TRBD2 matching over 8 bases. Sequencing was done on a sample of naive CD8+ T cells sorted from blood. In DNA, the CDR3 is TGTGCCAGCAGCCAGATTATAGCGGGATACACAGATACGCAGTATTTT. Its protein product is CASSQIIAGYTDTQYF. The full variable domain, rest sourced from reference TRBV11-2 and TRBJ2-3, is EAGVAQSPRYKIIEKRQSVAFWCNPISGHATLYWYQQILGQGPKLLIQFQNNGVVDDSQLPKDRFSAERLKGVDSTLKIQPAKLEDSAVYLCASSQIIAGYTDTQYFGPGTRLTVL.